Below, 24 T cell receptor beta chains from the same sample are listed, as sequenced in a study of T-cell reconstitution after alpha-beta-depleted transplantation in children. It was with unique molecular identifiers that the TCRbeta library was prepared. TCRdb fed the PCR reads into MiXCR, producing one record per CDR3 protein. The sample has 700,000 to 950,000 distinct CDR3 sequences; around 17% are singletons. Specimen: PBMCs, mostly from graft donor cells, collected 360 days after TCRalphabeta/CD19-depleted stem cell transplant. Receptor source: a male patient aged 10 to 17 who had a stem cell transplant for acute lymphoblastic leukemia, so the T cells may come from the graft donor.

This clonotype has just a few counts. V is TRBV28 and J is TRBJ1-2, with 7 positions matching TRBD1. Germline lookup yields CDR1 MDHEN and CDR2 SYDVKM. The CDR3 runs to 14 residues. V lost 5 bases to trimming and J lost 8 bases; unmatched junction nucleotides: 11. CDR3 in amino acids: CASSPPGTVGGYTF. CDR3 bases: TGTGCCAGCAGTCCCCCCGGGACAGTTGGGGGCTACACCTTC.

The gene calls are TRBV5-1 and TRBJ2-2; D is unclear. The CDR3 covers 14 residues. V lost 0 bases, J lost 4 bases, and 7 bases lay in between. Germline CDR1 reads SGHRS; CDR2 reads YFSETQ. Here the CDR3 reads CASSLGFGTGELFF. The CDR3 DNA reads TGCGCCAGCAGCTTGGGATTCGGCACCGGGGAGCTGTTTTTT.

This clonotype was detected a few times. The chain couples TRBV4-1 to TRBJ2-7; 9 bases line up with TRBD2. With V trimmed by 4 bases and J by 3 bases, 7 bases remained unmatched. CDR3 length: 15 amino acids. In germline, CDR1 is MGHRA, CDR2 YSYEKL. The CDR3 coding sequence is TGCGCCAGCAGCCCTAGAGGACTAGCGCACTACGAGCAGTACTTC. Protein sequence: CASSPRGLAHYEQYF.

This clonotype came up many times. V gene TRBV5-1 combines with J gene TRBJ2-1; TRBD1 is a possible D gene (6 bases). With 0 bases removed from V and 3 bases from J, the gap between germline ends came to 16 bases. The CDR3 consists of 17 residues. CDR1 and CDR2 (germline): SGHRS, YFSETQ. The CDR3 region has the DNA TGCGCCAGCAGCTTGGTCGCGACAGGCCGCCTCTACAATGAGCAGTTCTTC. Translating gives CASSLVATGRLYNEQFF.

This clonotype was seen many times. Here the CDR3 DNA reads TGCGCCAGCAGTGACATGTCCGGACCTGGGGCCAATGAGCAGTTCTTC. Encoded protein: CASSDMSGPGANEQFF. The chain uses TRBV10-1 and TRBJ2-1; possibly TRBD1 for D (5 bases). The CDR3 has 16 amino acids. Deletions cut 3 bases from V and 6 bases from J, with 18 bases between. Germline lookup yields CDR1 WNHNN and CDR2 SYGVQD (reference sequence).

The table lists this clonotype with many counts. The chain links TRBV20-1 to TRBJ2-7; D might be TRBD1 or TRBD2, each matching 5 bases. The CDR3 consists of 15 residues. Deletions cut 0 bases from V and 4 bases from J, with 16 bases between. Germline CDR1 reads DFQATT; CDR2 reads SNEGSKA (reference sequence). CDR3: CSARDPGSGAYEQYF. The CDR3 region has the DNA TGCAGTGCTAGAGATCCGGGGAGTGGGGCGTACGAGCAGTACTTC.

This chain uses TRBV4-2 with TRBJ2-3; D may correspond to TRBD1 or TRBD2 (5 bases each). The CDR3 loop spans 15 amino acids. CDR1 and CDR2 from the germline V gene are LGHNA and YNFKEQ. The ends were cut back, 3 bases at V and 2 bases at J, with 12 bases in the middle. The CDR3, as DNA: TGTGCCAGCAGCCAGATAGAGGGGCCCACAGATACGCAGTATTTT. It is translated as CASSQIEGPTDTQYF.

This clonotype was counted between two and nine times. This chain links TRBV7-2 with TRBJ2-3; 9 bases are a match to TRBD2. The trim removed 6 bases at V and 0 bases at J, leaving 7 bases unmatched. Germline CDR1 reads SGHTA; CDR2 reads FQGNSA. This CDR3 is 16 amino acids long. DNA of the CDR3: TGTGCCAGCAGTCCTATAGCGGGGGCTAGCACAGATACGCAGTATTTT. Residues: CASSPIAGASTDTQYF.

The CDR3 sequence: CASSSSSHYEQYF. The CDR3 nucleotides are TGTGCCAGCTCGTCATCTAGCCACTACGAGCAGTACTTC. The chain links TRBV18 to TRBJ2-7; a weak D match, TRBD2 (5 bases). CDR1 KGHSH and CDR2 LQKENI come from the germline V gene. V was trimmed by 6 bases and J by 3 bases, leaving 12 bases between them. This CDR3 spans 13 amino acids.

In its sample, this clonotype was seen many times. The J gene is TRBJ1-4, the V gene TRBV5-5; the D is unclear. The CDR3 consists of 14 residues. The germline V gene encodes CDR1 SGHKS and CDR2 YYEKEE (reference sequence). The germline V and J ends were trimmed by 0 bases and 4 bases, with 7 bases remaining between them. The DNA for the CDR3 is TGTGCCAGCAGCTTGGTGGTATTTAATGAAAAACTGTTTTTT. This sequence encodes CASSLVVFNEKLFF.

This clonotype was counted between two and nine times. V is TRBV25-1 and J is TRBJ1-6, with 7 bases fitting TRBD1. CDR1 MGHDK and CDR2 SYGVNS come from the germline V gene. The CDR3 consists of 14 residues. V lost 4 bases, J lost 10 bases, and 7 bases stayed unmatched. The CDR3 protein is CASSAGTVRSPLHF. CDR3 sequence (DNA): TGTGCCAGCAGTGCCGGGACAGTTAGGTCACCCCTCCACTTT.

The chain joins TRBV20-1 to TRBJ2-5; perhaps D is TRBD1 or TRBD2 (5 bases each). CDR1 is DFQATT, CDR2 SNEGSKA, per germline (reference sequence). V lost 0 bases and J lost 5, with 22 bases in between. The CDR3 covers 17 residues. The CDR3 reads CSARDLPFRGVGETQYF. The CDR3 DNA is TGCAGTGCTAGAGATCTCCCCTTTAGGGGAGTAGGGGAGACCCAGTACTTC.

The rearrangement uses TRBV11-3 and TRBJ2-7; 7 bases fit TRBD2. CDR1 is SGHNT and CDR2 is YENEEA in the germline V gene. Trimming at V came to 0 bases and at J to 7 bases, leaving 9 bases not matched to a gene. The CDR3 extends over 15 amino acids. In DNA, the CDR3 is TGTGCCAGCAGCTTAGATGGGGTGCAGGGAGGGGAGCAGTACTTC. Protein: CASSLDGVQGGEQYF.

Ten or more counts support this clonotype. The chain couples TRBV7-9 to TRBJ1-4; no firm D call. The CDR3 covers 11 residues. The V end lost 5 bases, the J end lost 8 bases, and 6 bases lay between the germline ends. Germline assignment: CDR1 SEHNR and CDR2 FQNEAQ (reference sequence). The CDR3 region is CASSQLEKLFF. The CDR3 coding sequence is TGTGCCAGCAGCCAACTAGAAAAACTGTTTTTT.

This clonotype was seen at least ten times. The genes are TRBV18 and TRBJ2-7; 11 bases map to TRBD1. V was pared by 8 bases and J by 2 bases, with 8 bases of the junction left unmatched. Germline V gene sequence: CDR1 KGHSH, CDR2 LQKENI. The CDR3 covers 15 residues. CDR3 in DNA: TGTGCCAGCAGCCCTCAGGGACAGGGGGCCTACGAGCAGTACTTC. It encodes CASSPQGQGAYEQYF.

The J gene is TRBJ2-1, the V gene TRBV11-2; 8 nucleotides align to TRBD1. This CDR3 region has 16 residues. V gave up 5 bases and J gave up 7 bases; unmatched junction bases: 13. Germline CDR1 reads SGHAT; CDR2 reads FQNNGV. The CDR3 protein is CASSRFQGAGGNEQFF. CDR3 sequence (DNA): TGTGCCAGCAGCAGATTCCAGGGGGCCGGGGGTAATGAGCAGTTCTTC. The entire variable domain, with the rest obtained from reference TRBV11-2 and TRBJ2-1, is as follows: EAGVAQSPRYKIIEKRQSVAFWCNPISGHATLYWYQQILGQGPKLLIQFQNNGVVDDSQLPKDRFSAERLKGVDSTLKIQPAKLEDSAVYLCASSRFQGAGGNEQFFGPGTRLTVL.

This clonotype was counted ten times or more. The chain has TRBV29-1 and TRBJ2-2, with D perhaps matching TRBD1 (6 bases). Germline-derived CDR1 and CDR2 are SQVTM and ANQGSEA. V lost 2 bases and J lost 1, with 11 bases in between. There are 15 residues in the CDR3. The CDR3 sequence is CSVEPGEKNTGELFF. The DNA for the CDR3 is TGCAGCGTTGAACCAGGGGAGAAGAACACCGGGGAGCTGTTTTTT.

This clonotype has just a few counts. The rearrangement uses TRBV29-1 and TRBJ2-3, with D possibly being TRBD1 (5 bases). Germline-derived CDR1 and CDR2 are SQVTM and ANQGSEA. Between the trimmed V and J ends, which lost 4 bases and 0 bases, there was a span of 11 bases. This CDR3 has 14 amino acids. CDR3 sequence reads: CSVGQISSTDTQYF. In DNA form, the CDR3 reads TGCAGCGTTGGACAGATCTCTAGCACAGATACGCAGTATTTT.

The chain uses TRBV6-5 and TRBJ2-1, with D tentatively TRBD2 (8 bases). Per the germline V gene, CDR1 is MNHEY and CDR2 is SVGAGI. Trimming cost V 1 base and J 5 bases, with 18 bases left between them. The CDR3 length is 17 residues. This CDR3 is CASSYWTGGTDNNEQFF. The CDR3 DNA follows: TGTGCCAGCAGTTACTGGACGGGGGGGACAGATAACAATGAGCAGTTCTTC.

The chain has TRBV9 and TRBJ2-3; 7 bases are shared with TRBD2. The CDR3 runs to 16 residues. The germline CDR1 and CDR2 sequences are SGDLS and YYNGEE. With V trimmed by 6 bases and J by 2 bases, 12 bases remained unmatched. CDR3 nucleotide sequence: TGTGCCAGCACCCCCGGAGCGGGGTTTTACACAGATACGCAGTATTTT. It encodes CASTPGAGFYTDTQYF.

V and J are TRBV4-2 and TRBJ2-3, with TRBD2 identical over 7 bases. V was pared by 2 bases and J by 0 bases, with 14 bases of the junction left unmatched. This CDR3 contains 19 residues. CDR1 is LGHNA, CDR2 YNFKEQ, per germline. CDR3 residues: CASSQKILGAGDSTDTQYF. The CDR3 DNA is TGTGCCAGCAGCCAAAAGATATTGGGTGCGGGGGATAGCACAGATACGCAGTATTTT.

This chain links TRBV9 with TRBJ2-7, with no clear D. Trimming took off 0 bases at V and 0 bases at J, with 10 bases between the two ends. The CDR3 consists of 15 residues. CDR1 SGDLS and CDR2 YYNGEE come from the germline V gene. CDR3 sequence: CASSVDLDSSYEQYF. For the CDR3, the DNA is TGTGCCAGCAGCGTAGATCTTGATAGCTCCTACGAGCAGTACTTC.

This clonotype was recorded only once. J is TRBJ2-1 and V is TRBV7-6, with TRBD2 identical over 13 bases. Germline values: CDR1 SGHVS, CDR2 FNYEAQ. V was clipped by 3 bases and J by 7 bases; unmatched bases: 18. The CDR3 consists of 20 residues. The CDR3 reads CASSFFLTGRTSGRANEQFF. CDR3 coding DNA: TGTGCCAGCAGCTTCTTTCTTACTGGGCGAACTAGCGGGAGGGCTAATGAGCAGTTCTTC. Together with reference TRBV7-6 and TRBJ2-1, the CDR3 gives the full variable domain: GAGVSQSPRYKVTKRGQDVALRCDPISGHVSLYWYRQALGQGPEFLTYFNYEAQQDKSGLPNDRFSAERPEGSISTLTIQRTEQRDSAMYRCASSFFLTGRTSGRANEQFFGPGTRLTVL.

This clonotype was seen a few times. The chain carries TRBV4-1 and TRBJ2-7; 8 bases map to TRBD2. V shed 7 bases, J shed 4 bases, and the junction held 12 bases outside the gene matches. CDR1 MGHRA and CDR2 YSYEKL come from the germline V gene. CDR3 length: 15 residues. The chain's CDR3 is CASKQWAGGGYEQYF. In nucleotides, the CDR3 is TGCGCCAGCAAACAATGGGCGGGAGGAGGGTACGAGCAGTACTTC.